This passage covers 32 T cell receptor beta chains from one sample sequenced in a study of blood T cell repertoires in COVID-19. Generated by immunoSEQ multiplex PCR, the TCRdb table keeps only in-frame clones and is missing some. The sample has around 140,000 clones, 75% to 90% seen once. The sequenced sample consisted of peripheral blood. All receptors derive from a man aged 55 to 70 with COVID-19, enrolled during active disease.

The chain recombines TRBV4-3 with TRBJ1-2; D is possibly TRBD1 (5 bases). The CDR3 runs to 16 residues. Germline V gives CDR1 LGHNA, CDR2 YSLEER. V lost 2 bases and J lost 4, with 17 bases in between. The CDR3 DNA follows: TGCGCCAGCAGCCAAAATCAGGGCCGGGCTGCCTATGGCTACACCTTC. This sequence encodes CASSQNQGRAAYGYTF.

The chain couples TRBV9 to TRBJ2-1, with D unclear. V gave up 3 bases and J gave up 0 bases, with 10 bases separating them. The germline V gene has CDR1 SGDLS and CDR2 YYNGEE. This CDR3 has 15 residues. The DNA of the CDR3 is TGTGCCAGCAGCGCCGCCGACAACTCCTACAATGAGCAGTTCTTC. It codes for CASSAADNSYNEQFF.

This chain links TRBV7-3 with TRBJ1-2, with 7 bases lining up with TRBD1. The germline V gene encodes CDR1 SGHTA and CDR2 FQGTGA. This CDR3 region has 15 residues. The trim removed 5 bases at V and 3 bases at J, leaving 9 bases unmatched. The DNA for the CDR3 is TGTGCCAGCAGCCCCGCAGGACAGGCCGACTATGGCTACACCTTC. Its translation is CASSPAGQADYGYTF.

A single count supports this clone. This chain uses TRBV5-6 with TRBJ1-2, with 7 nucleotides matching TRBD1. V lost 0 bases and J lost 5; bases outside the gene matches: 7. Germline values: CDR1 SGHDT, CDR2 YYEEEE. The CDR3 consists of 15 residues. In DNA, the CDR3 is TGTGCCAGCAGCTTGGTCGGTGGGACAGTATATGGCTACACCTTC. Translation: CASSLVGGTVYGYTF.

This clone was detected a few times. V and J are TRBV6-5 and TRBJ2-7; TRBD1 is a possible D gene (6 bases). Deletions cut 10 bases from V and 1 base from J, with 17 bases between. This CDR3 spans 14 amino acids. In germline, CDR1 is MNHEY, CDR2 SVGAGI. The CDR3 coding sequence is TGTGCCACCACCCGGGACACCATGTCCTACGAGCAGTACTTC. It translates to CATTRDTMSYEQYF.

In DNA form, the CDR3 reads TGTGCCAGCACCCCGGGGGGGAACTATGGCTACACCTTC. Translating gives CASTPGGNYGYTF. The chain recombines TRBV6-5 with TRBJ1-2; TRBD1 might be the D (5 bases). This CDR3 region has 13 residues. The V end was cut by 7 bases, the J end by 2 bases, with 11 bases between. The germline CDR1 and CDR2 sequences are MNHEY and SVGAGI.

The V and J genes are TRBV5-5 and TRBJ2-7; TRBD2 might be the D (5 bases). This CDR3 contains 11 residues. Deletions cut 4 bases from V and 5 bases from J, with 7 bases between. Germline values: CDR1 SGHKS, CDR2 YYEKEE (reference sequence). CDR3 region: CASSPGNEQYF. CDR3 coding DNA: TGTGCCAGCAGCCCGGGGAACGAGCAGTACTTC.

This clone was detected once. V is TRBV4-1 and J is TRBJ2-7, with TRBD2 identical over 11 bases. The CDR3 loop spans 17 amino acids. Germline-derived CDR1 and CDR2 are MGHRA and YSYEKL. V shed 2 bases, J shed 1 base, and the junction held 7 bases outside the gene matches. The CDR3 DNA sequence: TGCGCCAGCAGCCAAAGGACTAGCGGGTCCCTTTCCTACGAGCAGTACTTC. Residues: CASSQRTSGSLSYEQYF.

This clone appeared a single time. The V gene is TRBV4-2, the J gene TRBJ2-2, with 7 bases that match TRBD2. The germline gives CDR1 LGHNA, CDR2 YNFKEQ. J was trimmed by 5 bases and V by 4 bases; bases with no gene match: 7. This CDR3 contains 15 residues. The CDR3 region has the DNA TGTGCCAGCAGCCGCGGGGGTAGAATAACCGGGGAGCTGTTTTTT. This codes for CASSRGGRITGELFF.

The rearrangement uses TRBV5-1 and TRBJ2-7; a possible D gene is TRBD1 (8 bases). CDR3 size: 15 residues. Germline V CDR1 and CDR2: SGHRS, YFSETQ. Trimming cost V 3 bases and J 2 bases, with 15 bases left between them. The CDR3 DNA reads as TGCGCCAGCAGCTGGAACAGGGGGGGGACCTACGAGCAGTACTTC. Residues: CASSWNRGGTYEQYF. Full variable domain (remainder filled in from reference TRBV5-1 and TRBJ2-7): KAGVTQTPRYLIKTRGQQVTLSCSPISGHRSVSWYQQTPGQGLQFLFEYFSETQRNKGNFPGRFSGRQFSNSRSEMNVSTLELGDSALYLCASSWNRGGTYEQYFGPGTRLTVT.

J is TRBJ2-7 and V is TRBV3-1 (or the pseudogene TRBV3-2), with a tentative D call TRBD1 (6 bases). This CDR3 contains 14 residues. V gave up 2 bases and J gave up 6 bases, with 14 bases separating them. Germline loops: CDR1 LGHDT, CDR2 YNNKEL (reference sequence). The CDR3 DNA reads TGTGCCAGCAGCCAACCGCCAGGGGCTGGCGAGCAGTACTTC. Translating gives CASSQPPGAGEQYF.

This clone was seen once. CDR3 region: CASSFQGWTNEKLFF. In nucleotides, the CDR3 is TGTGCCAGCAGCTTCCAGGGGTGGACTAATGAAAAACTGTTTTTT. The genes are TRBV5-6 and TRBJ1-4, with a weak D call TRBD1 (6 bases). The CDR3 runs 15 residues. V was pared by 2 bases and J by 2 bases, with 10 bases between. CDR1 is SGHDT, CDR2 YYEEEE, per germline.

The V gene is TRBV18, the J gene TRBJ2-2; 10 positions agree with TRBD1. Trimming cost V 3 bases and J 4 bases; bases outside gene matches: 5. This CDR3 contains 16 residues. Germline assignment: CDR1 KGHSH and CDR2 LQKENI. The CDR3: CASSPRDRGRTGELFF. In nucleotides, the CDR3 is TGTGCCAGCTCACCCCGGGACAGGGGACGCACCGGGGAGCTGTTTTTT.

The V gene is TRBV28, the J gene TRBJ2-3; D is perhaps TRBD1 (6 bases). V was clipped by 8 bases and J by 2 bases, with 8 bases between them. Germline V gene lookup returns CDR1 MDHEN and CDR2 SYDVKM. This CDR3 has 12 amino acids. The CDR3 coding sequence is TGTGCCAGCGGGGGCCCCACAGATACGCAGTATTTT. As protein: CASGGPTDTQYF.

The chain recombines TRBV19 with TRBJ2-5; 7 bases are a match to TRBD2. V was pared by 11 bases and J by 1 base, with 13 bases of the junction left unmatched. The CDR3 runs to 15 residues. Germline V gene data show CDR1 as LNHDA and CDR2 as SQIVND (reference sequence). The CDR3 here is CASGGKASGQETQYF. The CDR3 nucleotides are TGTGCCTCGGGGGGAAAGGCCTCCGGCCAAGAGACCCAGTACTTC.

The chain has TRBV19 and TRBJ1-5; D gene unclear. V was trimmed by 0 bases and J by 2 bases, leaving 14 bases between them. The germline CDR1 and CDR2 sequences are LNHDA and SQIVND (reference sequence). The CDR3 sequence is 17 residues long. In DNA form, the CDR3 reads TGTGCCAGTAGTATAGATCCAGGAAGCTCTGGCAATCAGCCCCAGCATTTT. Translated: CASSIDPGSSGNQPQHF. Supplemented by reference TRBV19 and TRBJ1-5, the full variable domain reads DGGITQSPKYLFRKEGQNVTLSCEQNLNHDAMYWYRQDPGQGLRLIYYSQIVNDFQKGDIAEGYSVSREKKESFPLTVTSAQKNPTAFYLCASSIDPGSSGNQPQHFGDGTRLSIL.

This chain uses TRBV4-3 with TRBJ2-3; TRBD2 might be the D (6 bases). The V end was cut by 1 base, the J end by 2 bases, with 13 bases between. Germline CDR1 and CDR2: LGHNA and YSLEER. The CDR3 has 16 residues. CDR3 loop: CASSQGLATNTDTQYF. The CDR3 DNA reads as TGCGCCAGCAGCCAAGGGCTAGCGACCAACACAGATACGCAGTATTTT.

This clone was detected only a few times. The V and J genes are TRBV6-1 and TRBJ2-7, with 8 bases aligning to TRBD1. Per the germline V gene, CDR1 is MNHNS and CDR2 is SASEGT. The length of the CDR3 is 14 residues. The ends lost 2 bases at V and 3 bases at J; junction bases unmatched: 3. The CDR3 is CASSELGQGYEQYF. The CDR3 DNA reads TGTGCCAGCAGTGAACTCGGACAGGGCTACGAGCAGTACTTC.

This CDR3 is CASRPGPTYEQYF. For the CDR3, the DNA is TGTGCCAGCAGACCAGGTCCCACCTACGAGCAGTACTTC. This rearrangement joins TRBV27 to TRBJ2-7; no definite D call. There are 13 residues in the CDR3. V dropped 6 bases and J dropped 2 bases, with 11 bases sitting between them. CDR1 and CDR2 (germline): MNHEY, SMNVEV (reference sequence).

The V and J genes are TRBV7-2 and TRBJ2-7, with 12 positions matching TRBD1. Germline assignment: CDR1 SGHTA and CDR2 FQGNSA. V trimming: 2 bases; J trimming: 8 bases; junction bases outside the gene matches: 7. The length of the CDR3 is 15 residues. Here the CDR3 reads CASSLSGTGGGQQYF. The DNA of the CDR3 is TGTGCCAGCAGCTTATCGGGGACAGGGGGCGGGCAGCAGTACTTC.

The V and J genes are TRBV19 and TRBJ1-1; TRBD1 matches at 12 bases. This CDR3 contains 16 residues. Germline lookup yields CDR1 LNHDA and CDR2 SQIVND (reference sequence). After removal of 8 bases from V and 1 base from J, the junction contained 8 bases not matched to a gene. CDR3 residues: CASLTGTGGGNTEAFF. The DNA for the CDR3 is TGTGCCAGTTTAACCGGGACAGGGGGCGGGAACACTGAAGCTTTCTTT.

The chain couples TRBV10-3 to TRBJ1-3, with 8 nucleotides matching TRBD1. This CDR3 has 16 amino acids. After removal of 0 bases from V and 2 bases from J, the junction contained 3 bases not matched to a gene. The germline CDR1 and CDR2 sequences are ENHRY and SYGVKD. CDR3 in amino acids: CAISESPQGAGNTIYF. CDR3 coding DNA: TGTGCCATCAGTGAGTCGCCACAGGGGGCTGGAAACACCATATATTTT.

The sample holds one count of this clone. The rearrangement links TRBV15 to TRBJ1-1, with TRBD1 identical over 11 bases. CDR1 LNHNV and CDR2 YYDKDF come from the germline V gene (reference sequence). The CDR3 has 14 residues. Germline trimming cut 4 bases from V and 4 bases from J; bases unmatched to any gene: 2. The CDR3, as DNA: TGTGCCACCAGCAACGGGACAGGGGGCACTGAAGCTTTCTTT. Translating gives CATSNGTGGTEAFF. Looking up the rest from reference TRBV15 and TRBJ1-1 gives the full variable domain: DAMVIQNPRYQVTQFGKPVTLSCSQTLNHNVMYWYQQKSSQAPKLLFHYYDKDFNNEADTPDNFQSRRPNTSFCFLDIRSPGLGDTAMYLCATSNGTGGTEAFFGQGTRLTVV.

This chain connects TRBV28 to TRBJ2-1; TRBD2 might be the D (5 bases). The germline V gene encodes CDR1 MDHEN and CDR2 SYDVKM. The germline V and J ends were trimmed by 6 bases and 4 bases, with 13 bases remaining between them. The CDR3 sequence is 14 residues long. Written as DNA, the CDR3 is TGTGCCAGCAGCCTACTTGGGGAGTACAATGAGCAGTTCTTC. Protein product: CASSLLGEYNEQFF.

J is TRBJ1-1 and V is TRBV5-1; possibly TRBD1 for D (6 bases). The ends were cut back, 3 bases at V and 4 bases at J, with 16 bases in the middle. Germline CDR1 reads SGHRS; CDR2 reads YFSETQ. The length of the CDR3 is 15 residues. CDR3 coding DNA: TGCGCCAGCAGCTCATACAGGGCTCAGGGCACTGAAGCTTTCTTT. Protein sequence: CASSSYRAQGTEAFF.

As regards this clone: Other nucleotide sequences in the sample specify the same CDR3. The V call is TRBV6-5, the J call TRBJ1-1; no firm D call. The germline V gene has CDR1 MNHEY and CDR2 SVGAGI. The ends were cut back, 6 bases at V and 1 base at J, with 9 bases in the middle. This CDR3 is 13 amino acids long. The CDR3 spells CASSVDTNTEAFF. The CDR3 bases are TGTGCCAGCAGCGTCGACACGAACACTGAAGCTTTCTTT.

The chain couples TRBV9 to TRBJ1-1, with a possible D match to TRBD1 (5 bases). The germline gives CDR1 SGDLS, CDR2 YYNGEE. The CDR3 runs 14 residues. V was clipped by 1 base and J by 2 bases, with 9 bases between them. CDR3 nucleotides: TGTGCCAGCAGCGTACAGGGAAAAAACACTGAAGCTTTCTTT. Translated, it gives CASSVQGKNTEAFF.

This clone came up once. The chain's CDR3 is CASRTGTGRTEAFF. DNA for the CDR3: TGTGCCAGCAGGACCGGGACAGGACGCACTGAAGCTTTCTTT. The chain recombines TRBV6-4 with TRBJ1-1, with TRBD1 identical over 8 bases. The CDR3 has 14 residues. CDR1 and CDR2 from the germline V gene are MRHNA and SNTAGT. V dropped 6 bases and J dropped 4; count of bases not matched to a gene: 7.

V is TRBV11-3 and J is TRBJ1-1, with 7 bases fitting TRBD1. The trim removed 4 bases at V and 8 bases at J, leaving 7 bases unmatched. The CDR3 spans 13 residues. Germline V gene data show CDR1 as SGHNT and CDR2 as YENEEA. The CDR3 nucleotides read TGTGCCAGCAGCTCTCAGGGGGACGGCGAAGCTTTCTTT. Translating it yields CASSSQGDGEAFF.

The V and J genes are TRBV6-5 and TRBJ1-1; D is unclear. This CDR3 has 14 residues. Deletions cut 2 bases from V and 0 bases from J, with 7 bases between. The germline gives CDR1 MNHEY, CDR2 SVGAGI. The CDR3 DNA is TGTGCCAGCAGTTACGAACGGTTGAACACTGAAGCTTTCTTT. Protein: CASSYERLNTEAFF.

This sequence joins TRBV24-1 and TRBJ1-5; 9 bases are shared with TRBD1. V gave up 8 bases and J gave up 0 bases; unmatched junction bases: 4. Germline CDR1 KGHDR, CDR2 SFDVKD. This CDR3 is 15 amino acids long. DNA of the CDR3: TGTGCCACCATGGGACAGGGACCTAGCAATCAGCCCCAGCATTTT. Protein: CATMGQGPSNQPQHF.

The V gene is TRBV3-1 (or the pseudogene TRBV3-2), the J gene TRBJ1-1; D is possibly TRBD1 (6 bases). Germline CDR1 and CDR2: LGHDT and YNNKEL (reference sequence). CDR3 length: 15 amino acids. Trimming cost V 4 bases and J 3 bases, with 15 bases left between them. Here the CDR3 reads CASSPQAGAYTEAFF. The CDR3 DNA reads TGTGCCAGCAGCCCCCAAGCGGGGGCCTACACTGAAGCTTTCTTT.